The clone carrying this TCR beta chain was seen only a few times. Its matching antigen is unknown. Germline lookup yields CDR1 MNHEY and CDR2 SVGAGI. V was clipped by 2 bases and J by 1 base, with 8 bases between them. CDR3 size: 14 residues. The sample belongs to a study of molecular identifiers for immune sequencing clone quantification. On the study more broadly: In replicates, RNA from approximately 20,000 or 100,000 naive CD8 cells was divided five ways and four parts were sequenced. Study observations and caveats: It was shown that clones above 20 RNA copies held over 99% of effector molecules, but under 1% in naive cells.

The sorting of naive CD8 T cells used the CD8+CD4-CCR7+CD45RA+ phenotype. Via MiXCR, TCRdb re-called the PCR reads, giving one row per CDR3 protein. The sample records a few hundred thousand distinct CDR3 sequences, around 23% being singletons. Sequenced: naive CD8+ T cells from blood, with Jurkat cell RNA spiked in. As to subset: FACS-sorted CD8+CD4-CCR7+CD45RA+ naive T cells. The origin of this receptor is a human donor in good health. Some libraries in this study had Jurkat cell RNA spiked in. V and J are TRBV6-5 and TRBJ1-2; no definite D call. CDR3 loop: CASSYAENNYGYTF. The CDR3 DNA reads as TGTGCCAGCAGTTACGCAGAGAATAACTATGGCTACACCTTC.